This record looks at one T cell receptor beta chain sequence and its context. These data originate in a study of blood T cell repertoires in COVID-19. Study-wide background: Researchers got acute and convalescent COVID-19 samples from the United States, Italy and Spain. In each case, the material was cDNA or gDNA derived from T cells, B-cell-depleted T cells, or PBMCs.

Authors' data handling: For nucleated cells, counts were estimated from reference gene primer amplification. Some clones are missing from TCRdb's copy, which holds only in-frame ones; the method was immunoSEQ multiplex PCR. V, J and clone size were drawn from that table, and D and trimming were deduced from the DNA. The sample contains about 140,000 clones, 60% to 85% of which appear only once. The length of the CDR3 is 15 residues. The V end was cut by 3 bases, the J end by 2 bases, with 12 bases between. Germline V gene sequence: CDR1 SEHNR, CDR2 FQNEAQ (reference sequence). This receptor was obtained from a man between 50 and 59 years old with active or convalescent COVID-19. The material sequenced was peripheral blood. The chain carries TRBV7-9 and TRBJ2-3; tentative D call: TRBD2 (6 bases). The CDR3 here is CASSLGSGYTDTQYF. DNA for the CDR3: TGTGCCAGCAGCTTGGGTAGCGGCTACACAGATACGCAGTATTTT.